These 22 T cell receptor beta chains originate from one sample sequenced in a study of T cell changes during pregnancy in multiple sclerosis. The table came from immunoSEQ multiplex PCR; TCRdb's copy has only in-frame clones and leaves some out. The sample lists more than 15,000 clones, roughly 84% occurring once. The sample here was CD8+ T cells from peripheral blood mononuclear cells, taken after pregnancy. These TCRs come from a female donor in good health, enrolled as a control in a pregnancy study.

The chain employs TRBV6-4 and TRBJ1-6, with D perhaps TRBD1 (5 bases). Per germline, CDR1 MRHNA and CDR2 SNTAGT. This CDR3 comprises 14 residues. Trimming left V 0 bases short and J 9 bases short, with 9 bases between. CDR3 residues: CASSDSPGGSPLHF. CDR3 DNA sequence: TGTGCCAGCAGTGACTCCCCGGGGGGTTCACCCCTCCACTTT.

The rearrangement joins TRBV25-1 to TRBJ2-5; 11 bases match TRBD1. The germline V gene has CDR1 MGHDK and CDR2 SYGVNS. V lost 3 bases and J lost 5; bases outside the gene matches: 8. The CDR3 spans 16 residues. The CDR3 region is CASSDWLDRGLETQYF. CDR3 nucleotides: TGTGCCAGCAGTGACTGGCTGGACAGGGGGCTGGAGACCCAGTACTTC.

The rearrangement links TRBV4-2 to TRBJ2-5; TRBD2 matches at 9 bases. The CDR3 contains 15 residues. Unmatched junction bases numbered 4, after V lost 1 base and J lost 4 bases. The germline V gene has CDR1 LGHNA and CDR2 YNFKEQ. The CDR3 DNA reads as TGTGCCAGCAGCCAAGGAGCGGGAGGCCCAGAGACCCAGTACTTC. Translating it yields CASSQGAGGPETQYF.

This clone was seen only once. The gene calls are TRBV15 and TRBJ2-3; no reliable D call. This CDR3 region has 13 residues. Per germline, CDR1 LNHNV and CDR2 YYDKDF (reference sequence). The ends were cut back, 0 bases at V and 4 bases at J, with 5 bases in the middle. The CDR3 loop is CATSRDRADTQYF. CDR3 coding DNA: TGTGCCACCAGCAGAGATCGGGCAGATACGCAGTATTTT.

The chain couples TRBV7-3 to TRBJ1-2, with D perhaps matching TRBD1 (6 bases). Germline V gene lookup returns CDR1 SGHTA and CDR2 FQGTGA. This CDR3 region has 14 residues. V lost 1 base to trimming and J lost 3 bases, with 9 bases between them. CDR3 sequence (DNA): TGTGCCAGCAGCTTAATGCCAGGGGACTATGGCTACACCTTC. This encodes CASSLMPGDYGYTF.

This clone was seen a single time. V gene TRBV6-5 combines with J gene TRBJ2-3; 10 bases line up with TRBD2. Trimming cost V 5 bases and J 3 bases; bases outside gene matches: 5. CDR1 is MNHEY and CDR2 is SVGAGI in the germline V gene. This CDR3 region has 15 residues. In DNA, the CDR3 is TGTGCCAGCAGTCTGACTAGCGGGCTGACAGATACGCAGTATTTT. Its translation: CASSLTSGLTDTQYF.

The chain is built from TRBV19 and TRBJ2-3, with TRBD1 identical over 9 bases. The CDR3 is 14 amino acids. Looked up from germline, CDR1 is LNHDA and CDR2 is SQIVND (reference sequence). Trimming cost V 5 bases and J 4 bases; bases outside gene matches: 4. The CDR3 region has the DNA TGTGCCAGTAGTTCGCGGACAGGGGCAGATACGCAGTATTTT. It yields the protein CASSSRTGADTQYF.

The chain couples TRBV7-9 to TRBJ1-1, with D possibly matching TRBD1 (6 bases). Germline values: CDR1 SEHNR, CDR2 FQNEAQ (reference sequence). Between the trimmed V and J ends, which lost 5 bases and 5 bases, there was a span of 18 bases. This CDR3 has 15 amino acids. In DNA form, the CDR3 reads TGTGCCAGCAGCCCGGAACAGGGTCCTGGGACTGAAGCTTTCTTT. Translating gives CASSPEQGPGTEAFF.

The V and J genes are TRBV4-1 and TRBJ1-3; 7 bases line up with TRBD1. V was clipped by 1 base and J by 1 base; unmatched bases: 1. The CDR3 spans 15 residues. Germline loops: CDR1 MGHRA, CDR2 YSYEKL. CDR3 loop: CASSQVQGSGNTIYF. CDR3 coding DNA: TGCGCCAGCAGCCAAGTACAGGGGTCTGGAAACACCATATATTTT.

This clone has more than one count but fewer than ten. The CDR3 reads CASSPGASGGNEQFF. CDR3 nucleotide sequence: TGTGCCAGCAGCCCAGGGGCTAGCGGGGGCAATGAGCAGTTCTTC. This chain connects TRBV11-3 to TRBJ2-1; 10 nucleotides align to TRBD2. The CDR3 runs to 15 residues. Germline values: CDR1 SGHNT, CDR2 YENEEA. The V segment lost 5 bases and the J segment 6 bases; nucleotides outside the gene matches: 7.

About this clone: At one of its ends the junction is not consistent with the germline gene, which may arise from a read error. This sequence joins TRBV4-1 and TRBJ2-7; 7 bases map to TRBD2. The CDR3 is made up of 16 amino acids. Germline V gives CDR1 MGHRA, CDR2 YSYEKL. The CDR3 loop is CASSQDGSGGSYEQYF. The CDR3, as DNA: TGTGCCAGCAGCCAAGATGGTTCGGGGGGTTCCTACGAGCAGTACTTC.

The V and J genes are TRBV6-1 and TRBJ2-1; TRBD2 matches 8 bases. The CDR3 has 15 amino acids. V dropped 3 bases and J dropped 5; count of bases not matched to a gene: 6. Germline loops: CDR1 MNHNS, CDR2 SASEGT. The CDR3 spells CASSDWAGGNNEQFF. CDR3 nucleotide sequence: TGTGCCAGCAGTGATTGGGCGGGAGGAAACAATGAGCAGTTCTTC.

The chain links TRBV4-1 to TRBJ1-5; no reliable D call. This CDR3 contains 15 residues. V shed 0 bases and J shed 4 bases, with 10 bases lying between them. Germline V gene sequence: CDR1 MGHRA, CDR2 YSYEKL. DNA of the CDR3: TGCGCCAGCAGCCAAGATTCCGGGAGAAATCAGCCCCAGCATTTT. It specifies CASSQDSGRNQPQHF.

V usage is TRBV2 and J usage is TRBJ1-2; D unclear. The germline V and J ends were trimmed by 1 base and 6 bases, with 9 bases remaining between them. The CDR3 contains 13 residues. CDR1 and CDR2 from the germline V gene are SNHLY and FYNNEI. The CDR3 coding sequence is TGTGCCAGCAGTGAAGACGGCGGGGATGGCTACACCTTC. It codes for CASSEDGGDGYTF. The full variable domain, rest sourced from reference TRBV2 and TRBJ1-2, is EPEVTQTPSHQVTQMGQEVILRCVPISNHLYFYWYRQILGQKVEFLVSFYNNEISEKSEIFDDQFSVERPDGSNFTLKIRSTKLEDSAMYFCASSEDGGDGYTFGSGTRLTVV.

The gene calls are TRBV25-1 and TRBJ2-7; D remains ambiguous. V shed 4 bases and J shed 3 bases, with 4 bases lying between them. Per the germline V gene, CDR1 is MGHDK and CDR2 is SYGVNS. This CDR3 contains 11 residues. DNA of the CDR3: TGTGCCAGCAGTGGGAGCTACGAGCAGTACTTC. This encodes CASSGSYEQYF.

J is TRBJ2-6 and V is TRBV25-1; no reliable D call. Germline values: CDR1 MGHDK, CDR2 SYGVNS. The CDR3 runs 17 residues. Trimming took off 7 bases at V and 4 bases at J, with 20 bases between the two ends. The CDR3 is CASTTDYETAGANVLTF. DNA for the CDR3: TGTGCCAGCACCACAGATTATGAAACAGCCGGGGCCAACGTCCTGACTTTC.

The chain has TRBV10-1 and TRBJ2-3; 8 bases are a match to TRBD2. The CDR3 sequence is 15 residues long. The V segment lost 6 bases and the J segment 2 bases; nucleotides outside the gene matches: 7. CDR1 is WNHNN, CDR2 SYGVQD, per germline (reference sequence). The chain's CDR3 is CASSVREGHTDTQYF. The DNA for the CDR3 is TGCGCCAGCAGCGTCCGGGAGGGCCACACAGATACGCAGTATTTT.

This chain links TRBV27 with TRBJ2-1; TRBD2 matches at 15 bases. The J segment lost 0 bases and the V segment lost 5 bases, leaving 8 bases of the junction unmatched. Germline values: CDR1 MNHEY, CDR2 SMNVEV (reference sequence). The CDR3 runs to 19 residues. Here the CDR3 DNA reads TGTGCCAGCAGTCCCGGGACTAGCGGGAGGTCAAACTCCTACAATGAGCAGTTCTTC. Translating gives CASSPGTSGRSNSYNEQFF.

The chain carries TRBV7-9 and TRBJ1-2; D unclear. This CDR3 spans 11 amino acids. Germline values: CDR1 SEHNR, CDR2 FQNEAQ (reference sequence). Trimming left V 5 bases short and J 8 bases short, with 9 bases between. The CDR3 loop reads CASSRGGGYTF. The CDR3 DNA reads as TGTGCCAGCAGCCGAGGTGGGGGCTACACCTTC.

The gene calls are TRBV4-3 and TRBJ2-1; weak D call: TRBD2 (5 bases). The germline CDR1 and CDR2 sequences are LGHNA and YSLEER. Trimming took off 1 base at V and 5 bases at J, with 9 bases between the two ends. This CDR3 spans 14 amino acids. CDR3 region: CASSQGTRDNEQFF. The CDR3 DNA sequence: TGCGCCAGCAGCCAAGGGACGCGGGACAATGAGCAGTTCTTC.

The CDR3 here is CASSLFGGGGQEEQYF. CDR3 sequence (DNA): TGTGCCAGCAGCTTATTCGGAGGGGGGGGCCAGGAGGAGCAGTACTTC. The chain uses TRBV7-6 and TRBJ2-7, with D perhaps matching TRBD2 (7 bases). This CDR3 region has 16 residues. Trimming took 2 bases from V and 7 from J, leaving 21 bases between them. Germline CDR1 reads SGHVS; CDR2 reads FNYEAQ. Complete variable domain (other parts from reference TRBV7-6 and TRBJ2-7): GAGVSQSPRYKVTKRGQDVALRCDPISGHVSLYWYRQALGQGPEFLTYFNYEAQQDKSGLPNDRFSAERPEGSISTLTIQRTEQRDSAMYRCASSLFGGGGQEEQYFGPGTRLTVT.

CDR3 bases: TGTGCCAGCAGTCCGGGGACAGGGGCGAACCAGCCCCAGCATTTT. Its translation is CASSPGTGANQPQHF. The V call is TRBV27, the J call TRBJ1-5; 10 nucleotides line up with TRBD1. The CDR3 loop spans 15 amino acids. Germline V gives CDR1 MNHEY, CDR2 SMNVEV (reference sequence). V trimming: 5 bases; J trimming: 7 bases; junction bases outside the gene matches: 8.